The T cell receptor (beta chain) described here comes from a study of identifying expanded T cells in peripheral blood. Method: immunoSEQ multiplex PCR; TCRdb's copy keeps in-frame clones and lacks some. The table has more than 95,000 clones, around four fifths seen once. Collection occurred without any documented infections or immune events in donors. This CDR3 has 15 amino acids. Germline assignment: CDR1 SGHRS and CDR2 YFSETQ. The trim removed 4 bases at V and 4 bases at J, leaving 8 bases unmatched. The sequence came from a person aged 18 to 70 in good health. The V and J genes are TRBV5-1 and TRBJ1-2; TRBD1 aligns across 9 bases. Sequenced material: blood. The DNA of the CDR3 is TGCGCCAGCAGCCCCGGACAGGGGCCCGTCTATGGCTACACCTTC. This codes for CASSPGQGPVYGYTF.